This TCR beta chain was retrieved from a study of OX40 agonist ivuxolimab in advanced cancers. Study-wide findings and caveats: There was clonal expansion of CD4+ and CD8+ blood T cells by week 6 at 0.1 to 3.0 mg/kg.

Trimming pared 5 bases from V and 3 bases from J, leaving 17 bases between. Per germline, CDR1 SEHNR and CDR2 FQNEAQ (reference sequence). The CDR3 contains 16 residues. If patients had autoimmune disease history or systemic immunosuppression, they were excluded. This table comes from immunoSEQ multiplex PCR, and its TCRdb copy is limited to in-frame clones, with some not included. The sample shows about 67,000 clones, 70% to 90% of them seen only once. A remark on this clone: Its antigen is unidentified.

The clonotype comes from an adult with an advanced solid tumor such as melanoma, head and neck, liver or kidney cancer. The chain uses TRBV7-9 and TRBJ2-1, with D possibly TRBD1 on 5 matching bases. This specimen consisted of CD4+ or CD8+ T cells sorted from blood, obtained in a trial of the OX40 agonist ivuxolimab. CDR3: CASSKGAVSNYNEQFF. CDR3 DNA: TGTGCCAGCAGCAAAGGGGCTGTCAGCAACTACAATGAGCAGTTCTTC.